This record concerns one TCR beta chain sequence. Original processing methods: Reference gene primers were amplified, and this amplification served to estimate nucleated cell counts. The data were produced by immunoSEQ multiplex PCR, yet TCRdb's version contains in-frame clones alone and is incomplete. Clonal size and the V and J genes are those of that table, whereas D and trimming came from the DNA. This table holds under 140,000 clones, 72% found once. This sample was taken from a study of blood T cell repertoires in COVID-19. Study as a whole: Acute and convalescent COVID-19 specimens originated in the United States, Italy and Spain.

Trimming at V came to 3 bases and at J to 6 bases, leaving 7 bases not matched to a gene. The CDR3 runs 16 residues. Germline V gives CDR1 SGHVS, CDR2 FNYEAQ. Sequenced: peripheral blood. The sequence came from a woman between 55 and 75 years old with acute or convalescent COVID-19. The chain couples TRBV7-6 to TRBJ1-5, with 11 bases fitting TRBD1. CDR3 protein: CASSLGTGGWGQPQHF. CDR3 sequence (DNA): TGTGCCAGCAGCTTGGGGACAGGGGGTTGGGGTCAGCCCCAGCATTTT.